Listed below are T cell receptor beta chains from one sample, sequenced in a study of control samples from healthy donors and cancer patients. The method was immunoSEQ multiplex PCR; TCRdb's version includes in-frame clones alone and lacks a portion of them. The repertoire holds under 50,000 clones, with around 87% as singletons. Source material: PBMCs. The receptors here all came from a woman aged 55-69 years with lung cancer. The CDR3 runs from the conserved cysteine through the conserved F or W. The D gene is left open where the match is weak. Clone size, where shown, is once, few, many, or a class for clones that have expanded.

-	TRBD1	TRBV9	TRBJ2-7	TGTGCCAGCAGCCCTAAGGACAGGTCGTACGAGCAGTACTTC	CASSPKDRSYEQYF
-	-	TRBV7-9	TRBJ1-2	TGTGCCAGCAGCTTAGCCCAGGGAGGGGCTACCTATGGCTACACCTTC	CASSLAQGGATYGYTF
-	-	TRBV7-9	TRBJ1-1	TGTGCCAGCAGCCCCCAAGGGGGGAACACTGAAGCTTTCTTT	CASSPQGGNTEAFF
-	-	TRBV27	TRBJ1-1	TGTGCCAGCAGTTTTGGGGGGCGGCTTGAAGCTTTCTTT	CASSFGGRLEAFF
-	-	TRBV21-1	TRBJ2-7	TGTGCCAGCAGCAAATACGTCCAGAGACAGGGTTGCGAGCAGTACTTC	CASSKYVQRQGCEQYF
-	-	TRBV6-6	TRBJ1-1	TGTGCCAGCAGTTACCCCCGGGGGCTACCCACTGAAGCTTTCTTT	CASSYPRGLPTEAFF
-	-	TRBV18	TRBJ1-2	TGTGCCAGCTCACCACGGAGTGAGGGACTAAGGGACTATGGCTACACCTTC	CASSPRSEGLRDYGYTF
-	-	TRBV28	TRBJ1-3	TGTGCCAGCAGTTTCCCACAGCCGGGACTGGGAAACACCATATATTTT	CASSFPQPGLGNTIYF
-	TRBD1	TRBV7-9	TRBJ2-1	TGTGCCAGCAGCTGGGAACAGGGGAATGAGCAGTTCTTC	CASSWEQGNEQFF
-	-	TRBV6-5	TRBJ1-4	TGTGCCAGCAGAGGGGGTTCTGAAAAACTGTTTTTT	CASRGGSEKLFF
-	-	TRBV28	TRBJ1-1	TGTGCCAGCAGTTTATCAGGGCTAGGGGCTGAAGCTTTCTTT	CASSLSGLGAEAFF
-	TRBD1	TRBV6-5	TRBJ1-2	TGTGCCAGCAGCGACGGACAGGGCTGGGGCTATGGCTACACCTTC	CASSDGQGWGYGYTF
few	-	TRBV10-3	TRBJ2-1	TGTGCCATCAGTGAGTCGAGGGTTTCCTACAATGAGCAGTTCTTC	CAISESRVSYNEQFF
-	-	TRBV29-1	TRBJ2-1	TGCAGCGTTGCTGTAGGGGGTGAGCAGTTCTTC	CSVAVGGEQFF
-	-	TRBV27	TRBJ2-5	TGTGCCAGCAGTTTCTCTCGGCAAGAGACCCAGTACTTC	CASSFSRQETQYF
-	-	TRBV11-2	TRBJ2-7	TGTGCCAGCAGTCTGCTTCGGACGGCTTCCTACGAGCAGTACTTC	CASSLLRTASYEQYF
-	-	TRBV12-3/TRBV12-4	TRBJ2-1	TGTGCCAGCAGTTTATTAGGGGTCAATGAGCAGTTCTTC	CASSLLGVNEQFF
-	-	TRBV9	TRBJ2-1	TGTGCCAGCAGCGTAGAGGGGAGCGATGAGCAGTTCTTC	CASSVEGSDEQFF